These 15 T cell receptor beta chains came from one sample sequenced in a study of blood T cell repertoires in COVID-19. Produced via immunoSEQ multiplex PCR; TCRdb's table is partial and in-frame only. Among roughly 450,000 clones, 90% were seen once, and the ten largest hold 0.6%. The sample comprised PBMCs or T cells enriched from blood (not recorded which). These receptors all stem from a man between 18 and 29 years old who had recovered from COVID-19.

For the CDR3, the DNA is TGTGCTAGTGGTTTGATAACAGGGGCTCAGCCCCAGCATTTT. Protein: CASGLITGAQPQHF. This sequence joins TRBV12-5 and TRBJ1-5; 7 positions match TRBD1. CDR1 is LGHNT, CDR2 FRNRAP, per germline. The ends lost 2 bases at V and 6 bases at J; junction bases unmatched: 4. This CDR3 is 14 amino acids long.

J is TRBJ2-4 and V is TRBV21-1; no DNA check was done on the table's D call, TRBD1. TRBV21-1 is a known pseudogene. The CDR3 is 13 residues long. The CDR3 protein is CASSTSAENIQYF. The CDR3 DNA sequence: TGTGCCAGCAGCACCAGTGCCGAAAACATTCAGTACTTC.

Only a few counts were recorded for this clone. The rearrangement joins TRBV4-1 to TRBJ2-7; D is perhaps TRBD1 (6 bases). This CDR3 is 15 amino acids long. V gave up 4 bases and J gave up 3 bases, with 16 bases separating them. From germline, CDR1 is MGHRA and CDR2 YSYEKL. The CDR3 nucleotides read TGCGCCAGCAGCCCATTTTGGACAGCGATCTACGAGCAGTACTTC. It codes for CASSPFWTAIYEQYF.

This chain uses TRBV7-9 with TRBJ1-6; 7 nucleotides agree with TRBD1. Germline values: CDR1 SEHNR, CDR2 FQNEAQ (reference sequence). The CDR3 spans 17 residues. Unmatched junction bases numbered 19, after V lost 7 bases and J lost 10 bases. The CDR3 bases are TGTGCCAGCACCCCCAGAGGAGGGGGCCAAACTGTCTCACCCCTCCACTTT. It translates to CASTPRGGGQTVSPLHF.

The chain recombines TRBV3-1 (or the pseudogene TRBV3-2) with TRBJ2-1, with D unclear. V gave up 4 bases and J gave up 5 bases, with 9 bases separating them. Germline V gives CDR1 LGHDT, CDR2 YNNKEL (reference sequence). The CDR3 is made up of 13 amino acids. This chain's CDR3 is CASSPAAHNEQFF. The CDR3 DNA is TGTGCCAGCAGCCCGGCGGCTCACAATGAGCAGTTCTTC.

V and J are TRBV9 and TRBJ1-1; D call uncertain. Germline CDR1 and CDR2: SGDLS and YYNGEE. This CDR3 has 15 amino acids. Trimming pared 0 bases from V and 0 bases from J, leaving 9 bases between. For the CDR3, the DNA is TGTGCCAGCAGCGTAGATGAGGGTCTGAACACTGAAGCTTTCTTT. It translates to CASSVDEGLNTEAFF.

The rearrangement links TRBV3-1 (or the pseudogene TRBV3-2) to TRBJ1-2, with a possible D match to TRBD1 (6 bases). The ends were cut back, 7 bases at V and 8 bases at J, with 26 bases in the middle. CDR1 and CDR2 from the germline V gene are LGHDT and YNNKEL (reference sequence). The CDR3 contains 16 residues. The CDR3 coding sequence is TGTGCCAGCACCCGATCCGGGGCAGGGGAGTGGAAGGGCTACACCTTC. It is translated as CASTRSGAGEWKGYTF.

The rearrangement uses TRBV28 and TRBJ1-1; D is possibly TRBD1 (6 bases). The length of the CDR3 is 14 residues. Trimming removed 5 bases at V and 3 bases at J, with 13 bases between. Germline CDR1 MDHEN, CDR2 SYDVKM. This CDR3 reads CASSSNRVYTEAFF. The DNA for the CDR3 is TGTGCCAGCAGTAGTAACAGGGTTTACACTGAAGCTTTCTTT.

The gene calls are TRBV5-1 and TRBJ1-4; D gene uncertain. This CDR3 comprises 13 residues. CDR1 is SGHRS and CDR2 is YFSETQ in the germline V gene. Between the trimmed V and J ends, which lost 1 base and 7 bases, there was a span of 8 bases. For the CDR3, the DNA is TGCGCCAGCAGCTTGTGGGCCAGTGAAAAACTGTTTTTT. It specifies CASSLWASEKLFF.

The chain combines TRBV4-1 with TRBJ2-7; 10 bases align to TRBD2. The germline gives CDR1 MGHRA, CDR2 YSYEKL. The CDR3 has 16 residues. V shed 1 base, J shed 4 bases, and the junction held 7 bases outside the gene matches. The CDR3 reads CASSQVSSGSWYEQYF. In DNA, the CDR3 is TGCGCCAGCAGCCAAGTCTCTAGCGGGAGCTGGTACGAGCAGTACTTC.

The chain is built from TRBV4-1 and TRBJ1-2; the match to TRBD1 covers 9 bases. CDR3 length: 15 amino acids. Germline CDR1 and CDR2: MGHRA and YSYEKL. J lost 2 bases, V lost 4 bases, and 5 bases had no gene match. CDR3 in DNA: TGCGCCAGCAGCCTCCAACAGGGGGCAAACTATGGCTACACCTTC. Its translation is CASSLQQGANYGYTF.

V is TRBV2 and J is TRBJ2-1; TRBD2 aligns across 8 bases. J gave up 7 bases and V 7 bases, and 15 bases lay outside the gene matches. The CDR3 contains 16 residues. Germline CDR1 SNHLY, CDR2 FYNNEI. CDR3: CASTRLSGRTGNEQFF. CDR3 nucleotide sequence: TGTGCCAGCACCCGATTAAGCGGGAGAACGGGTAATGAGCAGTTCTTC.

This clone has just one count. The rearrangement uses TRBV28 and TRBJ2-1, with D possibly being TRBD2 (6 bases). The germline V gene encodes CDR1 MDHEN and CDR2 SYDVKM. The CDR3 spans 16 residues. V was trimmed by 5 bases and J by 10 bases, leaving 24 bases between them. CDR3 bases: TGTGCCAGCAGTCGATCCACCCCGGGAGCCCTTGGAGAGCAGTTCTTC. This gives the protein CASSRSTPGALGEQFF.

The chain uses TRBV7-2 and TRBJ1-2, with 7 bases matching TRBD1. The CDR3 has 14 residues. J lost 2 bases, V lost 4 bases, and 4 bases had no gene match. Germline assignment: CDR1 SGHTA and CDR2 FQGNSA. CDR3 region: CASSSGQVNYGYTF. The CDR3 DNA is TGTGCCAGCAGCTCAGGACAGGTCAACTATGGCTACACCTTC. The whole variable domain, filled in from reference TRBV7-2 and TRBJ1-2, reads GAGVSQSPSNKVTEKGKDVELRCDPISGHTALYWYRQSLGQGLEFLIYFQGNSAPDKSGLPSDRFSAERTGGSVSTLTIQRTQQEDSAVYLCASSSGQVNYGYTFGSGTRLTVV.

DNA for the CDR3: TGTGCCAGCAGCTCCGGGACAGGGGTGGCCCTCCACTTT. This sequence encodes CASSSGTGVALHF. The genes are TRBV7-2 and TRBJ1-6, with 10 bases identical to TRBD1. Germline V gene data show CDR1 as SGHTA and CDR2 as FQGNSA. J lost 14 bases, V lost 4 bases, and 5 bases had no gene match. The CDR3 is 13 amino acids. The complete variable domain, with remaining parts taken from reference TRBV7-2 and TRBJ1-6, reads GAGVSQSPSNKVTEKGKDVELRCDPISGHTALYWYRQSLGQGLEFLIYFQGNSAPDKSGLPSDRFSAERTGGSVSTLTIQRTQQEDSAVYLCASSSGTGVALHFGNGTRLTVT.